These 31 T cell receptor beta chains came from one sample sequenced in a study of blood T cell repertoires in COVID-19. The table came from immunoSEQ multiplex PCR; TCRdb's copy has only in-frame clones and leaves some out. The table has around 190,000 clones, approximately 89% seen once. Sequenced sample: peripheral blood. The receptor source for this set is a woman between 55 and 75 years old with acute or convalescent COVID-19.

The J gene is TRBJ1-2, the V gene TRBV10-3; D possibly corresponds to TRBD1 (6 bases). The V gene's germline CDR1 is ENHRY and CDR2 SYGVKD. The CDR3 sequence is 14 residues long. V lost 3 bases, J lost 2 bases, and 10 bases lay in between. This chain's CDR3 is CAISDPGQNYGYTF. The DNA of the CDR3 is TGTGCCATCAGTGACCCCGGACAGAACTATGGCTACACCTTC.

This clone was seen more than once but under ten times. The V and J genes are TRBV28 and TRBJ1-1; 8 nucleotides agree with TRBD1. With V trimmed by 8 bases and J by 4 bases, 6 bases remained unmatched. Looked up from germline, CDR1 is MDHEN and CDR2 is SYDVKM. The CDR3 sequence is 13 residues long. The CDR3: CASPGQGSTEAFF. CDR3 sequence (DNA): TGTGCCAGCCCTGGACAGGGAAGCACTGAAGCTTTCTTT.

The chain uses TRBV5-1 and TRBJ1-2, with D unresolved. This CDR3 is built from 12 residues. Between the trimmed V and J ends, which lost 4 bases and 7 bases, there was a span of 11 bases. Germline CDR1 SGHRS, CDR2 YFSETQ. CDR3 amino acids: CASSRLEGGYTF. CDR3 DNA: TGCGCCAGCAGCCGTTTAGAGGGTGGCTACACCTTC.

The DNA of the CDR3 is TGTGCCATCAGTGAAGCGGGACGGGGGTTGTCCGGCTACACCTTC. Its translation is CAISEAGRGLSGYTF. This chain links TRBV10-3 with TRBJ1-2, with D tentatively TRBD1 (5 bases). CDR1 is ENHRY, CDR2 SYGVKD, per germline. There are 15 residues in the CDR3. V was cut by 3 bases and J by 8 bases, with 19 bases left in between.

This clone was seen only once. The chain combines TRBV2 with TRBJ2-2; D may be TRBD1 (5 bases). CDR1 and CDR2 from the germline V gene are SNHLY and FYNNEI. This CDR3 contains 12 residues. The ends were cut back, 9 bases at V and 1 base at J, with 6 bases in the middle. CDR3 in amino acids: CASGQNTGELFF. In DNA form, the CDR3 reads TGTGCCAGTGGACAGAACACCGGGGAGCTGTTTTTT.

The V gene is TRBV19, the J gene TRBJ1-4, with 8 bases lining up with TRBD1. The CDR3 contains 15 residues. CDR1 and CDR2 from the germline V gene are LNHDA and SQIVND (reference sequence). Trimming took 4 bases from V and 3 from J; bases not matched to a gene: 4. CDR3 protein: CASSTRQGSNEKLFF. The CDR3 nucleotides read TGTGCCAGTAGTACCCGACAGGGGTCTAATGAAAAACTGTTTTTT.

The chain recombines TRBV2 with TRBJ1-1, with a weak D call TRBD1 (5 bases). V was pared by 10 bases and J by 6 bases, with 18 bases between. The CDR3 totals 13 residues. Germline CDR1 SNHLY, CDR2 FYNNEI. CDR3 sequence (DNA): TGTGCCACCCTGGAAGGAGGGGTCGCTGAAGCTTTCTTT. The encoded protein is CATLEGGVAEAFF.

This clone is a singleton in its sample. The chain uses TRBV9 and TRBJ2-7; TRBD1 agrees at 10 bases. Trimming cost V 0 bases and J 5 bases; bases outside gene matches: 2. The CDR3 totals 14 residues. Germline CDR1 SGDLS, CDR2 YYNGEE. CDR3 sequence: CASSVGGQGNEQYF. The CDR3 DNA is TGTGCCAGCAGCGTAGGGGGACAGGGGAACGAGCAGTACTTC.

Regarding this clone: A read error may produce the germline difference seen at one junction end. The gene calls are TRBV3-1 (or the pseudogene TRBV3-2) and TRBJ1-3; D remains unclear. From germline, CDR1 is LGHDT and CDR2 YNNKEL (reference sequence). This CDR3 spans 14 amino acids. CDR3 sequence: CASTQRGSGNTIYF. CDR3 nucleotides: TGTGCCAGCACCCAACGGGGTTCTGGAAACACCATATATTTT.

The rearrangement joins TRBV10-1 to TRBJ2-1, with 7 bases lining up with TRBD2. The CDR3 runs to 15 residues. The V segment lost 1 base and the J segment 7 bases; nucleotides outside the gene matches: 7. Germline assignment: CDR1 WNHNN and CDR2 SYGVQD (reference sequence). CDR3 in DNA: TGCGCCAGCAGTGAGTATGGTAGCGGGTTGAATGAGCAGTTCTTC. Protein sequence: CASSEYGSGLNEQFF.

V usage is TRBV27 and J usage is TRBJ1-5; 7 bases agree with TRBD1. The CDR3 spans 15 residues. Per germline, CDR1 MNHEY and CDR2 SMNVEV (reference sequence). V shed 2 bases and J 6 bases; nucleotides not matched to a gene: 7. This CDR3 is CASSLEGGASQPQHF. CDR3 coding DNA: TGTGCCAGCAGTTTAGAAGGGGGCGCATCTCAGCCCCAGCATTTT.

V is TRBV5-5 and J is TRBJ1-1; D not certain. The CDR3 loop spans 13 amino acids. Germline V gene lookup returns CDR1 SGHKS and CDR2 YYEKEE (reference sequence). Trimming took off 1 base at V and 4 bases at J, with 8 bases between the two ends. DNA for the CDR3: TGTGCCAGCAGCTTGCTTCGGGGCACTGAAGCTTTCTTT. Translated: CASSLLRGTEAFF.

The chain links TRBV7-9 to TRBJ1-5; tentatively, D is TRBD1 (5 bases). This CDR3 spans 16 amino acids. The V end lost 5 bases, the J end lost 2 bases, and 16 bases lay between the germline ends. CDR1 and CDR2 (germline): SEHNR, FQNEAQ (reference sequence). The CDR3 sequence: CASSPEGTVGNQPQHF. The CDR3 nucleotides read TGTGCCAGCAGCCCGGAGGGGACGGTAGGCAATCAGCCCCAGCATTTT.

This chain connects TRBV7-2 to TRBJ2-3; 7 nucleotides agree with TRBD2. In germline, CDR1 is SGHTA, CDR2 FQGNSA. The CDR3 is made up of 16 amino acids. V dropped 5 bases and J dropped 6; count of bases not matched to a gene: 14. The CDR3 bases are TGTGCCAGCAGCGTCCAGCGCGGGAGAGTGGGGGATACGCAGTATTTT. Translating gives CASSVQRGRVGDTQYF.

The V call is TRBV3-1 (or the pseudogene TRBV3-2), the J call TRBJ1-2; weak D call: TRBD1 (6 bases). This CDR3 contains 16 residues. V lost 1 base, J lost 4 bases, and 16 bases lay in between. CDR1 is LGHDT and CDR2 is YNNKEL in the germline V gene (reference sequence). CDR3: CASSQARTGGSYGYTF. The CDR3 DNA reads TGTGCCAGCAGCCAAGCCCGGACTGGGGGCTCCTATGGCTACACCTTC.

The rearrangement links TRBV9 to TRBJ1-1, with 8 bases fitting TRBD1. The CDR3 spans 14 residues. Germline values: CDR1 SGDLS, CDR2 YYNGEE. Trimming took 4 bases from V and 4 from J; bases not matched to a gene: 6. This CDR3 is CASSQTGVRTEAFF. The CDR3 DNA follows: TGTGCCAGCAGCCAGACAGGGGTACGCACTGAAGCTTTCTTT.

This clone was counted once. CDR3 residues: CASSLVWQGETQYF. Here the CDR3 DNA reads TGTGCCAGCAGCTTAGTTTGGCAGGGAGAGACCCAGTACTTC. The V call is TRBV11-2, the J call TRBJ2-5, with D perhaps TRBD1 (5 bases). Germline assignment: CDR1 SGHAT and CDR2 FQNNGV. The CDR3 length is 14 residues. V dropped 1 base and J dropped 4 bases, with 10 bases sitting between them.

This chain connects TRBV6-5 to TRBJ1-1; D gene ambiguous. The V gene's germline CDR1 is MNHEY and CDR2 SVGAGI. CDR3 length equals 15 residues. With 6 bases removed from V and 2 bases from J, the gap between germline ends came to 16 bases. The CDR3 region has the DNA TGTGCCAGCAGCCAAAGCGGAGCAGTAAACACTGAAGCTTTCTTT. This codes for CASSQSGAVNTEAFF.

V and J are TRBV6-5 and TRBJ1-1, with 10 positions matching TRBD1. The J segment lost 8 bases and the V segment lost 0 bases, leaving 6 bases of the junction unmatched. The CDR3 is 15 amino acids. CDR1 and CDR2 from the germline V gene are MNHEY and SVGAGI. This CDR3 is CASSYSTATGGEAFF. CDR3 sequence (DNA): TGTGCCAGCAGTTACTCGACGGCGACAGGGGGCGAAGCTTTCTTT.

The V and J genes are TRBV9 and TRBJ1-2, with a possible D match to TRBD1 (5 bases). CDR3 length: 13 residues. Germline V CDR1 and CDR2: SGDLS, YYNGEE. The V end lost 4 bases, the J end lost 7 bases, and 14 bases lay between the germline ends. The CDR3 loop reads CASSPPQGPGYTF. CDR3 nucleotide sequence: TGTGCCAGCAGCCCACCCCAGGGCCCTGGCTACACCTTC.

V usage is TRBV21-1 and J usage is TRBJ2-1; TRBD1 is taken as the D call from the table, unchecked against the DNA. TRBV21-1 corresponds to a pseudogene. CDR3 size: 15 residues. CDR3 loop: CASSKARTPYNEQFF. CDR3 DNA sequence: TGTGCCAGCAGCAAAGCCAGGACACCCTACAATGAGCAGTTCTTC.

The chain carries TRBV20-1 and TRBJ2-1, with TRBD1 matching over 10 bases. V trimming: 3 bases; J trimming: 6 bases; junction bases outside the gene matches: 5. The CDR3 covers 14 residues. CDR1 is DFQATT and CDR2 is SNEGSKA in the germline V gene (reference sequence). CDR3 nucleotide sequence: TGCAGTGCTAGTCGAGGACAGGGGGTCAATGAGCAGTTCTTC. Its protein product is CSASRGQGVNEQFF.

The chain joins TRBV20-1 to TRBJ1-6; no definite D call. CDR1 and CDR2 from the germline V gene are DFQATT and SNEGSKA (reference sequence). The CDR3 runs to 13 residues. V was shortened by 3 bases and J by 10 bases, with 13 bases between the two germline ends. As DNA, the CDR3 is TGCAGTGCTAGTTTAAAAGCGGGATCACCCCTCCACTTT. Protein: CSASLKAGSPLHF.

The V and J genes are TRBV9 and TRBJ2-1; 8 bases map to TRBD1. The CDR3 covers 15 residues. Germline assignment: CDR1 SGDLS and CDR2 YYNGEE. The trim removed 6 bases at V and 2 bases at J, leaving 7 bases unmatched. The CDR3 DNA follows: TGTGCCAGCACCCCCTCAGGGGGCGCCTACAATGAGCAGTTCTTC. It is translated as CASTPSGGAYNEQFF.

The chain joins TRBV5-1 to TRBJ2-3, with a weak D call TRBD2 (8 bases). Per the germline V gene, CDR1 is SGHRS and CDR2 is YFSETQ. The ends were cut back, 4 bases at V and 5 bases at J, with 23 bases in the middle. The CDR3 contains 17 residues. The CDR3 nucleotides are TGCGCCAGCAGCCAAAGGAGGGGGCGGGAGGTGAGAGATACGCAGTATTTT. It specifies CASSQRRGREVRDTQYF.

The genes are TRBV5-1 and TRBJ2-7, with 8 bases aligning to TRBD2. Trimming at V came to 0 bases and at J to 4 bases, leaving 3 bases not matched to a gene. Germline CDR1 reads SGHRS; CDR2 reads YFSETQ. The CDR3 has 14 amino acids. The CDR3 is CASSLEGGRYEQYF. In DNA, the CDR3 is TGCGCCAGCAGCTTGGAGGGCGGGAGGTACGAGCAGTACTTC.

This clone was found a few times. V is TRBV28 and J is TRBJ2-3, with D unclear. The germline V gene encodes CDR1 MDHEN and CDR2 SYDVKM. There are 12 residues in the CDR3. Deletions cut 2 bases from V and 6 bases from J, with 6 bases between. CDR3: CASSLPADTQYF. CDR3 DNA: TGTGCCAGCAGTTTACCCGCGGATACGCAGTATTTT.

The J gene is TRBJ1-2, the V gene TRBV28; weak D call: TRBD1 (6 bases). V lost 4 bases to trimming and J lost 3 bases, with 12 bases between them. The CDR3 has 14 residues. Per germline, CDR1 MDHEN and CDR2 SYDVKM. CDR3 coding DNA: TGTGCCAGCAGTTCCGGGAGGGGGGACTATGGCTACACCTTC. It encodes CASSSGRGDYGYTF.

The rearrangement uses TRBV10-3 and TRBJ2-1; 14 nucleotides align to TRBD2. This CDR3 has 16 amino acids. Per the germline V gene, CDR1 is ENHRY and CDR2 is SYGVKD. Germline trimming cut 5 bases from V and 6 bases from J; bases unmatched to any gene: 6. CDR3 sequence reads: CAISPTSGRALNEQFF. In DNA, the CDR3 is TGTGCCATCAGTCCGACTAGCGGGAGGGCCCTCAATGAGCAGTTCTTC.

The chain carries TRBV5-1 and TRBJ2-7, with TRBD2 matching over 7 bases. The CDR3 is 14 amino acids. Losses at the gene ends were 3 bases for V and 4 bases for J; bases not matched to a gene: 7. Per the germline V gene, CDR1 is SGHRS and CDR2 is YFSETQ. CDR3 in DNA: TGCGCCAGCAGCTCGGGACCGGGAGGATACGAGCAGTACTTC. As protein: CASSSGPGGYEQYF.

This clone has a single count. The chain combines TRBV27 with TRBJ2-7; D gene ambiguous. V gave up 4 bases and J gave up 3 bases, with 22 bases separating them. This CDR3 region has 17 residues. Germline-derived CDR1 and CDR2 are MNHEY and SMNVEV (reference sequence). The CDR3: CASSSRVFFPSFYEQYF. The DNA for the CDR3 is TGTGCCAGCAGTTCTCGAGTGTTCTTCCCAAGCTTCTACGAGCAGTACTTC.